This T cell receptor beta chain was sequenced in a study of T cells in Graves' hyperthyroidism and ophthalmopathy. There are 17 residues in the CDR3. Germline trimming cut 3 bases from V and 9 bases from J; bases unmatched to any gene: 13. Looked up from germline, CDR1 is MDHEN and CDR2 is SYDVKM. RNA transcripts were the template for amplifying TCR beta CDR3 regions. The HTBI primer set served for first-round RT-PCR of the TCR CDR3. TCRdb analysed the multiplex PCR reads with MiXCR anew, one entry per CDR3 protein. The sample lists approximately 640,000 distinct CDR3 sequences, roughly 16% occurring once. At least ten counts were recorded for this clonotype.

Source material: blood. The TCR was taken from a woman aged 25 to 39 with Graves' hyperthyroidism. The V and J genes are TRBV28 and TRBJ2-1; 11 nucleotides align to TRBD2. DNA for the CDR3: TGTGCCAGCAGTTTTATGGGTGATAGCGGGAGGGCCGGTGAGCAGTTCTTC. It translates to CASSFMGDSGRAGEQFF.